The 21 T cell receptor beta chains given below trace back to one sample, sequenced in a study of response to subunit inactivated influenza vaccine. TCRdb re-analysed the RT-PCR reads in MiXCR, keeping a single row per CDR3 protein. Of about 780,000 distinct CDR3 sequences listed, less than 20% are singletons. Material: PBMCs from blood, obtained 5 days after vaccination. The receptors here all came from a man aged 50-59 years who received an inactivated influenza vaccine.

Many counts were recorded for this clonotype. The CDR3 nucleotides are TGCGCCAGCAGCTTGTTAGGGCAGGGGATGGAGACTGAAGCTTTCTTT. Its translation: CASSLLGQGMETEAFF. The genes are TRBV5-1 and TRBJ1-1; D might be TRBD1 (6 bases). V was pared by 1 base and J by 5 bases, with 18 bases between. The CDR3 is 16 amino acids. Germline loops: CDR1 SGHRS, CDR2 YFSETQ.

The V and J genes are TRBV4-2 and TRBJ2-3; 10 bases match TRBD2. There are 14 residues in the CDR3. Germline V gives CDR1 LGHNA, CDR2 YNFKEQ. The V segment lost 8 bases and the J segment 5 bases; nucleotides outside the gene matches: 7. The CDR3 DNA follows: TGTGCCAGCCAAAGCGGGGGGGCCGGAGATACGCAGTATTTT. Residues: CASQSGGAGDTQYF.

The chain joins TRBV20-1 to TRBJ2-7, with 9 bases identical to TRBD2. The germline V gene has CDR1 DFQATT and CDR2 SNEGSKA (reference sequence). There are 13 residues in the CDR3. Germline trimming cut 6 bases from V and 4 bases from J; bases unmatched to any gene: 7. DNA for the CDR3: TGCAGTGCGGCGGGGGGGGCGGAATACGAGCAGTACTTC. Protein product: CSAAGGAEYEQYF.

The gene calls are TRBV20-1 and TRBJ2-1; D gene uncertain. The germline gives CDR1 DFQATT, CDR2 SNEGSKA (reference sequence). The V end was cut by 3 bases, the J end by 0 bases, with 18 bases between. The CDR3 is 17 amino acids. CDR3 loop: CSASVHRALSSYNEQFF. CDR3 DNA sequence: TGCAGTGCTAGCGTACACCGGGCCCTGAGCTCCTACAATGAGCAGTTCTTC.

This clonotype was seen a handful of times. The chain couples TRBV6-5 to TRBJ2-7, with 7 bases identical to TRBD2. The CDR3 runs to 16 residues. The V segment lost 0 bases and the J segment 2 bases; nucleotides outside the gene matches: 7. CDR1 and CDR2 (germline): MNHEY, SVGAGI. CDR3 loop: CASSYSGGHSTYEQYF. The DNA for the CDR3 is TGTGCCAGCAGTTACTCGGGAGGGCATAGTACCTACGAGCAGTACTTC.

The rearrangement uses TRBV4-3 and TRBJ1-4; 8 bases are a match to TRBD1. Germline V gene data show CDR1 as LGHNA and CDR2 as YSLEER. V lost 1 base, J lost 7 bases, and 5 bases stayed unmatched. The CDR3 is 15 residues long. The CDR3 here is CASSQGTGRGEKLFF. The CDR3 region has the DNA TGCGCCAGCAGCCAAGGGACAGGGCGGGGTGAAAAACTGTTTTTT.

The CDR3 reads CASSLEGQGAYEQYF. The CDR3 DNA reads as TGCGCCAGCAGCTTGGAAGGGCAGGGGGCCTACGAGCAGTACTTC. J is TRBJ2-7 and V is TRBV5-1; TRBD1 matches at 7 bases. Losses at the gene ends were 0 bases for V and 2 bases for J; bases not matched to a gene: 5. Germline lookup yields CDR1 SGHRS and CDR2 YFSETQ. The CDR3 length is 15 residues.

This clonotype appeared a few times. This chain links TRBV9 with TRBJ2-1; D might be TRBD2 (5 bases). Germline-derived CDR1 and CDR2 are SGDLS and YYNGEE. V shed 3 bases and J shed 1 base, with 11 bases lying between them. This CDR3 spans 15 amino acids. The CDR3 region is CASSAQSGSYNEQFF. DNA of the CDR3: TGTGCCAGCAGCGCCCAAAGCGGATCCTACAATGAGCAGTTCTTC. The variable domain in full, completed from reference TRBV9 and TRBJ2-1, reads DSGVTQTPKHLITATGQRVTLRCSPRSGDLSVYWYQQSLDQGLQFLIQYYNGEERAKGNILERFSAQQFPDLHSELNLSSLELGDSALYFCASSAQSGSYNEQFFGPGTRLTVL.

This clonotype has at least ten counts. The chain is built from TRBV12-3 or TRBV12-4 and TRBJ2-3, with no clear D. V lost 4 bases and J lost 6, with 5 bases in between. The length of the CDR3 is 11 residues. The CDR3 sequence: CASSSVDTQYF. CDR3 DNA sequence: TGTGCCAGCAGTTCGGTGGATACGCAGTATTTT.

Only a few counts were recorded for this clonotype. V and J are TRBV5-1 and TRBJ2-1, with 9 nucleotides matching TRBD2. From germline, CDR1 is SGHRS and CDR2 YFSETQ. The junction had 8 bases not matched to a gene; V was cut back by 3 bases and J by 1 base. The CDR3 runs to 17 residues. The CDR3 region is CASSWGTSPSSYNEQFF. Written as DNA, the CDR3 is TGCGCCAGCAGCTGGGGGACTAGCCCCTCTTCCTACAATGAGCAGTTCTTC.

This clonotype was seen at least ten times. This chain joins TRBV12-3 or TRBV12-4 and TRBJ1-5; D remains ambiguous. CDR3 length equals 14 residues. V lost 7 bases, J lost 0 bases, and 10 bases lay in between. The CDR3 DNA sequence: TGTGCCAGCAAGAGGACGGCTAGCAATCAGCCCCAGCATTTT. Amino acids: CASKRTASNQPQHF.

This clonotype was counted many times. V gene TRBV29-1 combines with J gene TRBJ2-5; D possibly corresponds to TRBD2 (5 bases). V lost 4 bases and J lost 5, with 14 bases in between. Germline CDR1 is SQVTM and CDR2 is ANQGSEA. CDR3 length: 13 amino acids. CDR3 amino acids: CSVGRSGVETQYF. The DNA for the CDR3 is TGCAGCGTTGGTCGTTCCGGGGTCGAGACCCAGTACTTC.

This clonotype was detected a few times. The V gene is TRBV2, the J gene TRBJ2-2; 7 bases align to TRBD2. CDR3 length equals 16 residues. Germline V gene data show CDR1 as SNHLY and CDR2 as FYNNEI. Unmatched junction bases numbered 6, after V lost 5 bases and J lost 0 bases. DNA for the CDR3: TGTGCCAGCAGTTTCACTAGCGACCCGAACACCGGGGAGCTGTTTTTT. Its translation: CASSFTSDPNTGELFF.

The CDR3 bases are TGCGCCAGCAGTGAAGGACTAGCTCCCGAGCAGTACTTC. This codes for CASSEGLAPEQYF. The chain couples TRBV10-2 to TRBJ2-7; TRBD2 matches at 8 bases. Trimming cost V 3 bases and J 6 bases; bases outside gene matches: 4. The CDR3 spans 13 residues. The V gene's germline CDR1 is WSHSY and CDR2 SAAADI.

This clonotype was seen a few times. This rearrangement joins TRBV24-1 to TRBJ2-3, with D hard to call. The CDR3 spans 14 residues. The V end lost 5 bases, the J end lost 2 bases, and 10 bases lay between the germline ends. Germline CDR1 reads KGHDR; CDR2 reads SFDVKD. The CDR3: CATSASQNTDTQYF. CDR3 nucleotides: TGTGCCACCAGTGCGTCACAAAACACAGATACGCAGTATTTT.

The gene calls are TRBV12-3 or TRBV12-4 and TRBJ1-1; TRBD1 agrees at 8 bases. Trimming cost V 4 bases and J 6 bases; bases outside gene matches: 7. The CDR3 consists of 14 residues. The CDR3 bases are TGTGCCAGCAGTTACAGGACAGGGCAGTCTGAAGCTTTCTTT. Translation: CASSYRTGQSEAFF.

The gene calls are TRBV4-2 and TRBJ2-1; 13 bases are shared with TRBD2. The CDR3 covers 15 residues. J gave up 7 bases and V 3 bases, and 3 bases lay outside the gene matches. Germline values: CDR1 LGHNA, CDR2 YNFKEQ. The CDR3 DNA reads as TGTGCCAGCAGCCATACTAGCGGGAGGGGTAATGAGCAGTTCTTC. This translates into CASSHTSGRGNEQFF.

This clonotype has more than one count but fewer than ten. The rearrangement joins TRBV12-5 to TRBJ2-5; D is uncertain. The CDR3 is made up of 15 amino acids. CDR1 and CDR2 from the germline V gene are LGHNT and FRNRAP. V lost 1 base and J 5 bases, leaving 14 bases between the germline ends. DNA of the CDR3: TGTGCTAGTGGTTTGGGGCAGTCTGTTCTTGAGACCCAGTACTTC. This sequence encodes CASGLGQSVLETQYF.

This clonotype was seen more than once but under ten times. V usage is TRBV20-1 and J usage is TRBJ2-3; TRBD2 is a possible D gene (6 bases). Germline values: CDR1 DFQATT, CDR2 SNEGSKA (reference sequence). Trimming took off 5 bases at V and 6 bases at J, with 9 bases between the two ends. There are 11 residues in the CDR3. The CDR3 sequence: CSALGGDTQYF. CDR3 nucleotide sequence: TGCAGTGCTCTCGGAGGGGATACGCAGTATTTT.

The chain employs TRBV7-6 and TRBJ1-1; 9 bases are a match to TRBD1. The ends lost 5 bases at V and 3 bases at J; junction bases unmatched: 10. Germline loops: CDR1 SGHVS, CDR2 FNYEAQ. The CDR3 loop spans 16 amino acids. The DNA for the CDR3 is TGTGCCAGCAGCGGGAAGACAGGGGGAAGGGACACTGAAGCTTTCTTT. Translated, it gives CASSGKTGGRDTEAFF.

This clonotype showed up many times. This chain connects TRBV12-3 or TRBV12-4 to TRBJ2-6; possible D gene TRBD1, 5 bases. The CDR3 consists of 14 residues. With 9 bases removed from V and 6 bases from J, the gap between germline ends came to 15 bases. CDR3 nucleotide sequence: TGTGCCAGTAGCTTGGGGCGCGCGGCCAACGTCCTGACTTTC. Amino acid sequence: CASSLGRAANVLTF.